Below are 20 T cell receptor beta chains sequenced from a single sample in a study of blood T cell repertoires in COVID-19. TCRdb keeps only in-frame clones here, not all; method: immunoSEQ multiplex PCR. This sample has fewer than 200,000 clones, with roughly 84% found just once. Sequencing was done on a sample of PBMCs or T cells enriched from blood (not recorded which). All receptors come from a man in his 60s who had recovered from COVID-19.

This clone has a handful of counts. The chain joins TRBV18 to TRBJ2-3, with 9 positions matching TRBD1. Germline assignment: CDR1 KGHSH and CDR2 LQKENI. The junction had 3 bases not matched to a gene; V was cut back by 2 bases and J by 3 bases. The length of the CDR3 is 15 residues. In DNA form, the CDR3 reads TGTGCCAGCTCACCAATCGGGACAGGGACAGATACGCAGTATTTT. Translating gives CASSPIGTGTDTQYF.

The genes are TRBV10-3 and TRBJ2-7; weak D call: TRBD1 (5 bases). V lost 0 bases, J lost 7 bases, and 10 bases lay in between. Germline-derived CDR1 and CDR2 are ENHRY and SYGVKD. CDR3 length: 13 residues. This CDR3 is CAISESKGDEQYF. CDR3 nucleotide sequence: TGTGCCATCAGTGAGTCGAAAGGGGATGAGCAGTACTTC.

This clone showed up just a few times. This rearrangement joins TRBV10-3 to TRBJ2-5; TRBD1 matches 9 bases. V trimming: 6 bases; J trimming: 4 bases; junction bases outside the gene matches: 12. From germline, CDR1 is ENHRY and CDR2 SYGVKD. The CDR3 length is 16 residues. DNA of the CDR3: TGTGCCATCAGCCTGGGACAGGGTGATGAGGGAGAGACCCAGTACTTC. As protein: CAISLGQGDEGETQYF.

The chain joins TRBV5-5 to TRBJ2-1; 12 bases align to TRBD2. Germline values: CDR1 SGHKS, CDR2 YYEKEE (reference sequence). CDR3 length: 16 amino acids. The V segment lost 3 bases and the J segment 10 bases; nucleotides outside the gene matches: 11. The CDR3 bases are TGTGCCAGCAGCTCCCAGGGACTAGCGGGTACACGGGAGCAGTTCTTC. This sequence encodes CASSSQGLAGTREQFF. The variable domain in full, completed from reference TRBV5-5 and TRBJ2-1, reads DAGVTQSPTHLIKTRGQQVTLRCSPISGHKSVSWYQQVLGQGPQFIFQYYEKEERGRGNFPDRFSARQFPNYSSELNVNALLLGDSALYLCASSSQGLAGTREQFFGPGTRLTVL.

This rearrangement joins TRBV4-1 to TRBJ1-6; a possible D gene is TRBD1 (5 bases). Looked up from germline, CDR1 is MGHRA and CDR2 is YSYEKL. V shed 0 bases and J shed 5 bases, with 11 bases lying between them. The length of the CDR3 is 16 residues. DNA of the CDR3: TGCGCCAGCAGCCAAGAGGAGACAGTCAATAATTCACCCCTCCACTTT. It yields the protein CASSQEETVNNSPLHF.

The CDR3 DNA reads TGTGCCAGCAGCTCCAGGGGATTTAGCAATCAGCCCCAGCATTTT. This translates into CASSSRGFSNQPQHF. The gene calls are TRBV3-1 (or the pseudogene TRBV3-2) and TRBJ1-5, with TRBD1 as a possible D gene (6 bases). The V end was cut by 5 bases, the J end by 0 bases, with 11 bases between. The germline V gene encodes CDR1 LGHDT and CDR2 YNNKEL (reference sequence). CDR3 length equals 15 residues.

The chain links TRBV6-1 to TRBJ2-4; tentative D call: TRBD2 (6 bases). V was cut by 3 bases and J by 0 bases, with 9 bases left in between. The CDR3 is made up of 15 amino acids. CDR1 and CDR2 (germline): MNHNS, SASEGT. The CDR3 loop reads CASSEPGVAKNIQYF. CDR3 nucleotides: TGTGCCAGCAGTGAGCCGGGGGTAGCCAAAAACATTCAGTACTTC.

The chain carries TRBV7-8 and TRBJ1-5; 8 nucleotides align to TRBD1. Trimming removed 2 bases from V and 0 bases from J; junction bases left unmatched: 9. The CDR3 sequence is 18 residues long. Per germline, CDR1 SGHVS and CDR2 FQNEAQ. The CDR3 here is CASSLIVSGTGSNQPQHF. The CDR3 DNA follows: TGTGCCAGCAGCTTAATCGTCTCCGGGACAGGTAGCAATCAGCCCCAGCATTTT.

The chain couples TRBV28 to TRBJ2-1, with D unresolved. Germline assignment: CDR1 MDHEN and CDR2 SYDVKM. Deletions cut 7 bases from V and 8 bases from J, with 15 bases between. The CDR3 contains 13 residues. The CDR3 DNA follows: TGTGCCAGCATTTGGAGAGGTTCGGATGAGCAGTTCTTC. Amino acid sequence: CASIWRGSDEQFF.

The CDR3 DNA sequence: TGTGCCAGCTCACCAGCTAGCGGGAACACAGATACGCAGTATTTT. It codes for CASSPASGNTDTQYF. The chain combines TRBV18 with TRBJ2-3; 9 bases agree with TRBD2. V lost 2 bases and J lost 2; bases outside the gene matches: 2. The germline V gene has CDR1 KGHSH and CDR2 LQKENI. CDR3 length equals 15 residues.

The chain employs TRBV5-5 and TRBJ1-1; possibly TRBD1 for D (6 bases). From germline, CDR1 is SGHKS and CDR2 YYEKEE (reference sequence). The CDR3 contains 13 residues. V was trimmed by 2 bases and J by 5 bases, leaving 10 bases between them. The CDR3 DNA reads as TGTGCCAGCAGCTTTTCAGGGGTGACTGAAGCTTTCTTT. Residues: CASSFSGVTEAFF. Drawing the rest from reference TRBV5-5 and TRBJ1-1, the complete variable domain is DAGVTQSPTHLIKTRGQQVTLRCSPISGHKSVSWYQQVLGQGPQFIFQYYEKEERGRGNFPDRFSARQFPNYSSELNVNALLLGDSALYLCASSFSGVTEAFFGQGTRLTVV.

Notes on this clone: One end of the junction fails to match germline, which may point to a read error. This chain joins TRBV14 and TRBJ1-6; 10 bases match TRBD1. The CDR3 is 14 amino acids. Per germline, CDR1 SGHDN and CDR2 FVKESK. The CDR3 is CASSLSGTGERRNF. Written as DNA, the CDR3 is TGTGCCAGCAGCCTATCCGGGACAGGGGAACGCCGAAACTTT.

The V call is TRBV24-1, the J call TRBJ1-2, with D perhaps TRBD1 (6 bases). The CDR3 consists of 13 residues. Trimming removed 7 bases at V and 7 bases at J, with 15 bases between. From germline, CDR1 is KGHDR and CDR2 SFDVKD. The CDR3 protein is CATRPRGGGGYTF. The CDR3 region has the DNA TGTGCCACCAGGCCCAGGGGTGGCGGTGGCTACACCTTC.

This clone showed up just once. This rearrangement joins TRBV7-8 to TRBJ1-5; 9 bases match TRBD1. CDR3 length: 16 amino acids. Germline trimming cut 2 bases from V and 4 bases from J; bases unmatched to any gene: 6. Germline lookup yields CDR1 SGHVS and CDR2 FQNEAQ. CDR3 residues: CASSLTGQGLNQPQHF. Written as DNA, the CDR3 is TGTGCCAGCAGCTTAACGGGACAGGGTTTAAATCAGCCCCAGCATTTT.

This chain connects TRBV5-1 to TRBJ1-2; D is unclear. CDR1 is SGHRS and CDR2 is YFSETQ in the germline V gene. This CDR3 region has 16 residues. Trimming took 4 bases from V and 0 from J, leaving 16 bases between them. The CDR3 DNA follows: TGCGCCAGCAGCCCGAGCCCCCTTGTCACTAACTATGGCTACACCTTC. It translates to CASSPSPLVTNYGYTF.

This sequence joins TRBV13 and TRBJ2-1; TRBD2 aligns across 8 bases. The CDR3 covers 16 residues. Per germline, CDR1 PRHDT and CDR2 FYEKMQ (reference sequence). V lost 4 bases and J lost 8; bases outside the gene matches: 13. CDR3: CASSSREVAGMDEQFF. CDR3 nucleotide sequence: TGTGCCAGCAGCTCCCGGGAGGTAGCGGGAATGGATGAGCAGTTCTTC.

The chain couples TRBV18 to TRBJ2-2; D is uncertain. V was cut by 3 bases and J by 7 bases, with 9 bases left in between. Germline V gene data show CDR1 as KGHSH and CDR2 as LQKENI. CDR3 length: 13 amino acids. CDR3 amino acids: CASSPQLGGELFF. CDR3 nucleotide sequence: TGTGCCAGCTCACCCCAGCTAGGCGGGGAGCTGTTTTTT.

The chain links TRBV24-1 to TRBJ2-3, with D tentatively TRBD2 (5 bases). The V gene's germline CDR1 is KGHDR and CDR2 SFDVKD. The CDR3 totals 17 residues. V lost 3 bases, J lost 5 bases, and 20 bases lay in between. The CDR3 region has the DNA TGTGCCACCAGTGATGTTAGGATGGGGTATGCGGGAGATACGCAGTATTTT. It specifies CATSDVRMGYAGDTQYF.

The rearrangement joins TRBV19 to TRBJ1-5; D is undetermined. CDR1 and CDR2 from the germline V gene are LNHDA and SQIVND (reference sequence). Deletions cut 5 bases from V and 2 bases from J, with 7 bases between. The CDR3 is 13 residues long. This CDR3 reads CASSLSGNQPQHF. CDR3 in DNA: TGTGCCAGTAGTTTGTCAGGCAATCAGCCCCAGCATTTT.

This chain joins TRBV28 and TRBJ1-5, with D maybe TRBD1 (5 bases). Trimming left V 3 bases short and J 7 bases short, with 16 bases between. The CDR3 runs to 15 residues. The germline gives CDR1 MDHEN, CDR2 SYDVKM. The CDR3 sequence is CASSFIAGIGQPQHF. CDR3 sequence (DNA): TGTGCCAGCAGTTTCATCGCAGGGATAGGCCAGCCCCAGCATTTT.